This T cell receptor (beta chain) comes out of a study of HIV-infected patients and healthy controls. Whole blood was used without fractionation, so all unsorted peripheral T cells were included. Reverse transcription used 450 to 650 ng RNA and constant-region primers for alpha and beta. Separate chain-specific third strand synthesis with multiplexing indices produced the alpha and beta libraries. TCRdb reprocessed the 5' RACE reads via MiXCR and lists one record per CDR3 protein. The repertoire holds roughly 13,000 distinct CDR3 sequences, with about a tenth as singletons. The CDR3 has 13 amino acids. Germline lookup yields CDR1 LNHDA and CDR2 SQIVND (reference sequence). Trimming removed 3 bases at V and 7 bases at J, with 10 bases between.

This sequence originates from an adult in good health. Material: blood. The rearrangement joins TRBV19 to TRBJ2-1, with a weak D call TRBD1 (6 bases). The CDR3 loop is CASSIGQPNEQFF. The CDR3 DNA is TGTGCCAGTAGTATCGGACAGCCGAATGAGCAGTTCTTC.